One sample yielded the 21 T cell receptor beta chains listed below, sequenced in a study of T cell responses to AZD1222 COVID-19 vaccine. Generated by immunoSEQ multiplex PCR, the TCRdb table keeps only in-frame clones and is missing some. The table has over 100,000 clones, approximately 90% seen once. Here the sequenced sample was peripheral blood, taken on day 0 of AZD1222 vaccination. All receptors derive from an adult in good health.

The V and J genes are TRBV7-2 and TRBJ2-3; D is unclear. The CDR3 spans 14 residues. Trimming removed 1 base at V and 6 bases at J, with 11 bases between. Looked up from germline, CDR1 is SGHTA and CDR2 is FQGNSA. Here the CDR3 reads CASSLVPFRDTQYF. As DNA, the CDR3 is TGTGCCAGCAGCTTAGTACCGTTCCGGGATACGCAGTATTTT.

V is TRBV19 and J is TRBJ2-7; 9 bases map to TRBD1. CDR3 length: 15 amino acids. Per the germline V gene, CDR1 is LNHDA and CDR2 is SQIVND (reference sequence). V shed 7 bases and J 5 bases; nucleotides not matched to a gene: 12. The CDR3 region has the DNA TGTGCCAGTACCGAAAGACAGGGGGGATATAACGAGCAGTACTTC. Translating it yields CASTERQGGYNEQYF.

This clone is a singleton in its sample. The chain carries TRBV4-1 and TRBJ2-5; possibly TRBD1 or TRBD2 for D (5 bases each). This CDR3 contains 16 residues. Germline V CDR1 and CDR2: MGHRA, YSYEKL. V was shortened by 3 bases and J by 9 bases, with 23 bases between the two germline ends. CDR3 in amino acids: CASSHLEGPPGQSQYF. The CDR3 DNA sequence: TGCGCCAGCAGCCACTTAGAGGGACCGCCTGGTCAATCCCAGTACTTC.

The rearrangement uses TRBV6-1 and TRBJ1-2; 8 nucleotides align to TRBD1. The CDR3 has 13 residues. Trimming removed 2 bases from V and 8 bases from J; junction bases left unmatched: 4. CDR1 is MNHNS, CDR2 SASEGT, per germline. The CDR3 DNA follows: TGTGCCAGCAGTGAACAGGGGGCCGTGGGCTACACCTTC. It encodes CASSEQGAVGYTF.

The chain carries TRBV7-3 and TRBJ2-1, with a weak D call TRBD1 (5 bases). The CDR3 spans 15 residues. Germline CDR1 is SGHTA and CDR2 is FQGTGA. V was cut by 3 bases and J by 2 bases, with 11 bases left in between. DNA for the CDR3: TGTGCCAGCAGCTTTATTGCGACAGCCTACAATGAGCAGTTCTTC. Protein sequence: CASSFIATAYNEQFF.

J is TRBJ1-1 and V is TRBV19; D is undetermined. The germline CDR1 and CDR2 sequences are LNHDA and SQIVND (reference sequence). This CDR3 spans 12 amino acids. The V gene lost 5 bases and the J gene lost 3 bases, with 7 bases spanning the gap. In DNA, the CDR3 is TGTGCCAGTAGTCCCGGGTACACTGAAGCTTTCTTT. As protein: CASSPGYTEAFF.

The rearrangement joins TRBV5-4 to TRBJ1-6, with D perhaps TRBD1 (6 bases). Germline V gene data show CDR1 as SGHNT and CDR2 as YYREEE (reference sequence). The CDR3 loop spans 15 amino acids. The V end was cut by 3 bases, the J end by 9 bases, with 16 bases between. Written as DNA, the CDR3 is TGTGCCAGCAGCTCCGACACAGGGACGGTTTCACCCCTCCACTTT. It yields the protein CASSSDTGTVSPLHF.

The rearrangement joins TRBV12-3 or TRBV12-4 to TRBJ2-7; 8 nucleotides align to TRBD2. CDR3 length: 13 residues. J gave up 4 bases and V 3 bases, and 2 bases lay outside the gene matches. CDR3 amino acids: CASSFSGNYEQYF. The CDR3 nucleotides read TGTGCCAGCAGTTTTAGCGGGAATTACGAGCAGTACTTC.

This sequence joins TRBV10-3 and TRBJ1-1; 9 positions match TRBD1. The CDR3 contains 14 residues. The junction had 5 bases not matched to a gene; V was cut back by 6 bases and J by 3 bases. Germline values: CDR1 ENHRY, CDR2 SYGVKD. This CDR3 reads CAIRADRGYTEAFF. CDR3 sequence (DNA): TGTGCCATCAGAGCGGACAGGGGATACACTGAAGCTTTCTTT.

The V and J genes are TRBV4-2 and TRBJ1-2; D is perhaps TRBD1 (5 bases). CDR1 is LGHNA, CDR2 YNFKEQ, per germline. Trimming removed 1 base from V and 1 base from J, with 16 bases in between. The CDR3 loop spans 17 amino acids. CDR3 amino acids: CASSQGSGGDRNYGYTF. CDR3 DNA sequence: TGTGCCAGCAGCCAAGGTTCCGGGGGGGACCGTAACTATGGCTACACCTTC.

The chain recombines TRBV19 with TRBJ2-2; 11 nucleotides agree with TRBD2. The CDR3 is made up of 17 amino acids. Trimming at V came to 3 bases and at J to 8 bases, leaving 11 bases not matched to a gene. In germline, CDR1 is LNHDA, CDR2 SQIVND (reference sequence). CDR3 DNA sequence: TGTGCCAGTAGTATTAATTCCCTAGCGGGAGGTCCGGGGGAGCTGTTTTTT. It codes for CASSINSLAGGPGELFF.

CDR3 nucleotides: TGTGCCATCCGAAACCTTCGCGATTCCCCGTATGGCTACACCTTC. Translating gives CAIRNLRDSPYGYTF. The rearrangement links TRBV19 to TRBJ1-2; D is ambiguous. The CDR3 is 15 amino acids. The V end lost 10 bases, the J end lost 5 bases, and 23 bases lay between the germline ends. From germline, CDR1 is LNHDA and CDR2 SQIVND (reference sequence).

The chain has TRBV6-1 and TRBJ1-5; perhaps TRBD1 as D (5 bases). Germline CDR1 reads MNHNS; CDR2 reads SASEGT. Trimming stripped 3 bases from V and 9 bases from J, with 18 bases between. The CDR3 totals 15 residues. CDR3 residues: CASSDGDRGGVPQHF. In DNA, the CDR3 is TGTGCCAGCAGTGATGGGGACCGCGGTGGTGTGCCCCAGCATTTT.

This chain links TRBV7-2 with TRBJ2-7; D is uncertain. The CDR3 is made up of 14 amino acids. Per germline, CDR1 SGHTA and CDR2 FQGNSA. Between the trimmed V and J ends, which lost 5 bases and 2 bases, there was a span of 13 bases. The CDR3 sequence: CASSPSNSPYEQYF. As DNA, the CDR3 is TGTGCCAGCAGCCCCTCTAATAGTCCCTACGAGCAGTACTTC.

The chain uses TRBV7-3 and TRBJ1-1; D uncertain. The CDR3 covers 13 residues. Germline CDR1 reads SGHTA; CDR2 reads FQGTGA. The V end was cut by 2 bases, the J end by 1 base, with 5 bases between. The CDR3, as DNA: TGTGCCAGCAGCTTACAGCAGAACACTGAAGCTTTCTTT. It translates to CASSLQQNTEAFF. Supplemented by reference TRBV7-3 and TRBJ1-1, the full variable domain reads GAGVSQTPSNKVTEKGKYVELRCDPISGHTALYWYRQSLGQGPEFLIYFQGTGAADDSGLPNDRFFAVRPEGSVSTLKIQRTERGDSAVYLCASSLQQNTEAFFGQGTRLTVV.

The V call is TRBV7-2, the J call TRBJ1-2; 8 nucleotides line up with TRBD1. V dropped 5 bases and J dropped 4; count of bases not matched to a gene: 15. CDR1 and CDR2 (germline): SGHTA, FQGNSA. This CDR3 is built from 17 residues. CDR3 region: CASSLLGYGQGVYGYTF. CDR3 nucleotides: TGTGCCAGCAGCCTGTTAGGTTACGGACAGGGCGTCTATGGCTACACCTTC.

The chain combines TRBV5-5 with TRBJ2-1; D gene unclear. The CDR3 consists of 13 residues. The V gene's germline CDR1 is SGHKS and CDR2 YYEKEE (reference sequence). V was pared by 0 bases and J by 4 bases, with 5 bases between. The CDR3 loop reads CASSLGVYNEQFF. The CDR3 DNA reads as TGTGCCAGCAGCTTGGGTGTGTACAATGAGCAGTTCTTC.

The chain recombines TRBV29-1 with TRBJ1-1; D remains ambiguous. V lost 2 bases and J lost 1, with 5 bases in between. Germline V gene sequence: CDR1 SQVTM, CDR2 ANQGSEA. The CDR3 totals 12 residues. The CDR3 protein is CSVEPPNTEAFF. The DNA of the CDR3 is TGCAGCGTTGAACCCCCGAACACTGAAGCTTTCTTT. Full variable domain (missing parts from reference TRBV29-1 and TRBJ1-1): SAVISQKPSRDICQRGTSLTIQCQVDSQVTMMFWYRQQPGQSLTLIATANQGSEATYESGFVIDKFPISRPNLTFSTLTVSNMSPEDSSIYLCSVEPPNTEAFFGQGTRLTVV.

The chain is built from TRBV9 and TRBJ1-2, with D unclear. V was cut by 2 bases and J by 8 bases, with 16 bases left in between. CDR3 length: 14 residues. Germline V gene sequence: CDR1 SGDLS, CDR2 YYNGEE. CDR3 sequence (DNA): TGTGCCAGCAGCGTCGGGGTATCAGTAGGGGGCTACACCTTC. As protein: CASSVGVSVGGYTF.

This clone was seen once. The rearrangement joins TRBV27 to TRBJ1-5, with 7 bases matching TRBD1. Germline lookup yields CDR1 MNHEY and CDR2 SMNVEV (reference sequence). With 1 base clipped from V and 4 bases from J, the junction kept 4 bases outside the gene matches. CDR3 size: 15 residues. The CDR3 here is CASSLLGGLNQPQHF. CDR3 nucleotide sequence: TGTGCCAGCAGTTTATTAGGGGGCCTTAATCAGCCCCAGCATTTT.

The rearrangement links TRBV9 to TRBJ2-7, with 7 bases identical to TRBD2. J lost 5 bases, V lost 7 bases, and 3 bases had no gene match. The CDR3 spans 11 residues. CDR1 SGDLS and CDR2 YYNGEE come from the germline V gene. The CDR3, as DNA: TGTGCCAGCGGGGGAGGGCACGAGCAGTACTTC. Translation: CASGGGHEQYF.